The entry below describes one T cell receptor (beta chain). Its antigen is as yet unknown. Germline-derived CDR1 and CDR2 are MNHEY and SVGEGT. V lost 7 bases, J lost 0 bases, and 10 bases lay in between. This CDR3 has 14 residues. The data originate from a study of read filtering for tumor transcriptome and immune sequencing. Study details: Patients were approximately 18 male and some 13 female, mean age approximately 60 years, range about 45 to 85. Whole-transcriptome libraries were prepared after DNase treatment. Overall study results and limits: RNA-seq captured clonotypes less deeply and reliably than IR-seq.

The library was built from roughly 400 ng RNA with molecular barcoded adaptors for alpha/delta and beta/gamma chains. TCRdb passed the reads through MiXCR, listing each CDR3 protein once. Here the sample spans tens of thousands of distinct CDR3 sequences, roughly 18% being singletons. The sample was a population of CD138-negative cells sorted from bone marrow. This sequence joins TRBV6-2 or TRBV6-3 and TRBJ1-5, with unresolved D. The receptor comes from a donor aged 40 or older with multiple myeloma. The CDR3 loop is CASIHGYSNQPQHF. The CDR3 DNA reads as TGTGCCAGCATCCACGGTTATAGCAATCAGCCCCAGCATTTT.